These 3 T cell receptor beta chains were sequenced from one sample in a study of T cell responses to AZD1222 COVID-19 vaccine. Profiling relied on immunoSEQ multiplex PCR, and the TCRdb table lists in-frame clones only, not all of them. The data contain approximately 150,000 clones, about 91% of them singletons. Source: peripheral blood, taken on day 0 of AZD1222 vaccination. These receptors were collected from an adult in good health.

The J gene is TRBJ2-7, the V gene TRBV5-4; D not resolved. CDR3 length: 16 amino acids. V lost 1 base, J lost 5 bases, and 19 bases lay in between. Looked up from germline, CDR1 is SGHNT and CDR2 is YYREEE (reference sequence). CDR3 coding DNA: TGTGCCAGCAGCTTGCCCGAGACGGACCTCCACGACGAGCAGTACTTC. Protein sequence: CASSLPETDLHDEQYF.

The CDR3 bases are TGTGCCAGCAGCCCCGGGAGGGGACACGAGCAGTACTTC. Translation gives CASSPGRGHEQYF. This chain links TRBV27 with TRBJ2-7; the match to TRBD2 covers 8 bases. Germline CDR1 MNHEY, CDR2 SMNVEV (reference sequence). The V and J ends lost 6 bases and 5 bases, in that order; junction bases with no gene match: 6. The CDR3 loop spans 13 amino acids.

This sequence joins TRBV19 and TRBJ1-5; 9 bases are shared with TRBD1. J lost 5 bases, V lost 6 bases, and 14 bases had no gene match. This CDR3 region has 17 residues. Germline CDR1 and CDR2: LNHDA and SQIVND (reference sequence). The chain's CDR3 is CASRVLRGQGTHQPQHF. CDR3 coding DNA: TGTGCCAGTAGGGTTCTAAGGGGACAGGGAACCCATCAGCCCCAGCATTTT.